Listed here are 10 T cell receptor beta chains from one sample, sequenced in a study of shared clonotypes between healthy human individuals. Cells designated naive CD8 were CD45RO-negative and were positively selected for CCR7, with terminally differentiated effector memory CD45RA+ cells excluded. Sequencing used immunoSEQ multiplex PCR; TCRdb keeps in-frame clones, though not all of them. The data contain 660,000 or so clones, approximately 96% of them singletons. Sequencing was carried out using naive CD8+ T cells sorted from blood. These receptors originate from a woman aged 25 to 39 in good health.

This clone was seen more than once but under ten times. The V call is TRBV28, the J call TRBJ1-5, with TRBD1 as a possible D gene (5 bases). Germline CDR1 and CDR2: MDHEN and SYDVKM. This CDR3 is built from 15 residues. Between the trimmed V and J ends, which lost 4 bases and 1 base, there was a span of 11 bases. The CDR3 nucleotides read TGTGCCAGCAGTTCCGGGGCGCTGAGCAATCAGCCCCAGCATTTT. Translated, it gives CASSSGALSNQPQHF.

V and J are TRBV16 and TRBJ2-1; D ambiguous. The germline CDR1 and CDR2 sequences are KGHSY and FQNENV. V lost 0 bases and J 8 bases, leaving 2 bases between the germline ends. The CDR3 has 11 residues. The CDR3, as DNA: TGTGCCAGCAGCCAATCCCATGAGCAGTTCTTC. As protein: CASSQSHEQFF.

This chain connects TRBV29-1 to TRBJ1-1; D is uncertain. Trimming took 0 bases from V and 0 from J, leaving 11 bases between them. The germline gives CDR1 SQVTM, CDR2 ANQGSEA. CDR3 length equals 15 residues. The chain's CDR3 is CSVEDLGIVNTEAFF. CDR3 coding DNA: TGCAGCGTTGAAGATCTAGGGATCGTGAACACTGAAGCTTTCTTT.

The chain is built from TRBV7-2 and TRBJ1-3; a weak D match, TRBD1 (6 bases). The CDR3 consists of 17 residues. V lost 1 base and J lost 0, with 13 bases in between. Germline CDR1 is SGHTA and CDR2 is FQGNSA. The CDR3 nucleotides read TGTGCCAGCAGCTTAGGCCCCCGGACAGCCTCTGGAAACACCATATATTTT. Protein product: CASSLGPRTASGNTIYF.

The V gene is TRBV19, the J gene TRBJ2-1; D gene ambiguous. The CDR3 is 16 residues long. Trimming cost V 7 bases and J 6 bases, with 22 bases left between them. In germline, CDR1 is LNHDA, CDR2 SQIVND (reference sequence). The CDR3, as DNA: TGTGCCAGTACTTCAGGTACCGGGTCTAAACCCAATGAGCAGTTCTTC. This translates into CASTSGTGSKPNEQFF.

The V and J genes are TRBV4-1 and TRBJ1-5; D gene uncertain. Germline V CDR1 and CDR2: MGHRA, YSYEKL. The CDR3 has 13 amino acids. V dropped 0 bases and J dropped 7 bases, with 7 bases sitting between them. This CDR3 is CASSQDPLQPQHF. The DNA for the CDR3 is TGCGCCAGCAGCCAAGATCCTTTGCAGCCCCAGCATTTT.

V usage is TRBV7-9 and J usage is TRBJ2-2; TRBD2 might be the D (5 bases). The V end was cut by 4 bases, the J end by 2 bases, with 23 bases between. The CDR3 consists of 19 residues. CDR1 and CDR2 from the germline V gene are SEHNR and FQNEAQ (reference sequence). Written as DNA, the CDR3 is TGTGCCAGCAGCTCAAGCCTAACTGCGGGCTTACTAAACACCGGGGAGCTGTTTTTT. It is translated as CASSSSLTAGLLNTGELFF.

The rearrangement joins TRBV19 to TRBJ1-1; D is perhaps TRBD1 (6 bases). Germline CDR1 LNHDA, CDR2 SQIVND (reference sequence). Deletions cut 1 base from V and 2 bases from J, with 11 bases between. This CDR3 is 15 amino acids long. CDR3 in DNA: TGTGCCAGTAGTATAGTTCCAGGGGAAAACACTGAAGCTTTCTTT. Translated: CASSIVPGENTEAFF.

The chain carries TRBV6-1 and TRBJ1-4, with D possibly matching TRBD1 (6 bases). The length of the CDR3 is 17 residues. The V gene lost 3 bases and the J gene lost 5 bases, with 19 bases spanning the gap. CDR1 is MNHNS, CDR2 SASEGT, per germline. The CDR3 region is CASSESVRGGFNEKLFF. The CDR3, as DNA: TGTGCCAGCAGTGAGTCCGTCCGGGGGGGCTTCAATGAAAAACTGTTTTTT.

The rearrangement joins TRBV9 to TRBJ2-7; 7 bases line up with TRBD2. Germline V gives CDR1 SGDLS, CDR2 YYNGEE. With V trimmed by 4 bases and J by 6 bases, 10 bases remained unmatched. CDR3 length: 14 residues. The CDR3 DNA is TGTGCCAGCAGCCCTGGTGGCGGGAGTTTCGAGCAGTACTTC. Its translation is CASSPGGGSFEQYF.